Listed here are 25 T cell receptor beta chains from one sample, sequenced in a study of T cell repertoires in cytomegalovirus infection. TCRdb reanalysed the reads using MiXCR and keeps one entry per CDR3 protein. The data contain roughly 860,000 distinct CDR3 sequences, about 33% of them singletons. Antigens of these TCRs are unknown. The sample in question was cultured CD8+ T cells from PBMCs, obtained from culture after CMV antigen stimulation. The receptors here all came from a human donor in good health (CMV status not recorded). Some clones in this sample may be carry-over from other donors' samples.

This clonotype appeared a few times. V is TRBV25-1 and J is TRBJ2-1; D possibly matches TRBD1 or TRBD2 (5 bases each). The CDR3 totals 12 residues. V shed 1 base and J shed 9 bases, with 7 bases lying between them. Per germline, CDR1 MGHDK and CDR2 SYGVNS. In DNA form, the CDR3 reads TGTGCCAGCAGTGAATGGGGGACTGAGCAGTTCTTC. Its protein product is CASSEWGTEQFF.

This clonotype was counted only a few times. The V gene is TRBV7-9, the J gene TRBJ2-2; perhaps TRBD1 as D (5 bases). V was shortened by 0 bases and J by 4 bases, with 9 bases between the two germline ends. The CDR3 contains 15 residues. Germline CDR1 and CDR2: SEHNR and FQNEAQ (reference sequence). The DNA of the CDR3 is TGTGCCAGCAGCTTAGCTGCAGGGCGCACCGGGGAGCTGTTTTTT. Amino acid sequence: CASSLAAGRTGELFF.

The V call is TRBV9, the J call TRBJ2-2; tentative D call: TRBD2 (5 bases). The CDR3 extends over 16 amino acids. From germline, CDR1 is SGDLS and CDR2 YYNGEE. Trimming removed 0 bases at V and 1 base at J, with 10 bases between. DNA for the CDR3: TGTGCCAGCAGCGTAGTAGCAGGACTGAACACCGGGGAGCTGTTTTTT. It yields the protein CASSVVAGLNTGELFF. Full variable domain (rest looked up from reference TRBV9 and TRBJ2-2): DSGVTQTPKHLITATGQRVTLRCSPRSGDLSVYWYQQSLDQGLQFLIQYYNGEERAKGNILERFSAQQFPDLHSELNLSSLELGDSALYFCASSVVAGLNTGELFFGEGSRLTVL.

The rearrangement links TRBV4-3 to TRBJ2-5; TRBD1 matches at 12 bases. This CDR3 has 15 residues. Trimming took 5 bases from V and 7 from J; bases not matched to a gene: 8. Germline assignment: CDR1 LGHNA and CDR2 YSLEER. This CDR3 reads CASSAGTGGAGTQYF. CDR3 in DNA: TGCGCCAGCAGCGCCGGGACAGGGGGCGCGGGGACCCAGTACTTC.

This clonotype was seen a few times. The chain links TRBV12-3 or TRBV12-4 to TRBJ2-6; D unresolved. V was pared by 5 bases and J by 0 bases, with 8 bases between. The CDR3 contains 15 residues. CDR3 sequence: CASSATPSGANVLTF. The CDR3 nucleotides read TGTGCCAGCAGTGCGACCCCCTCTGGGGCCAACGTCCTGACTTTC.

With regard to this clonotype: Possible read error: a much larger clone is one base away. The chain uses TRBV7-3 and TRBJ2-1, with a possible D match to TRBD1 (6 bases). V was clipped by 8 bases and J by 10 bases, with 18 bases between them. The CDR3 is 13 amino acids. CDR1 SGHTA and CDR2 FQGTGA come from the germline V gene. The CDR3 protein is CASGSGQAWEQFF. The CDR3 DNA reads TGTGCCAGCGGCTCGGGACAAGCTTGGGAGCAGTTCTTC.

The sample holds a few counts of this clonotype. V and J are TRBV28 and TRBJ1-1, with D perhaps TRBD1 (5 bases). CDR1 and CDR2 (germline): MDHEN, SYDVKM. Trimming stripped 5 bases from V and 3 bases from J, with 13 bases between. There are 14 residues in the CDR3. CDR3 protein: CASSPLRGDTEAFF. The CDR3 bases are TGTGCCAGCAGTCCTCTCCGAGGGGACACTGAAGCTTTCTTT.

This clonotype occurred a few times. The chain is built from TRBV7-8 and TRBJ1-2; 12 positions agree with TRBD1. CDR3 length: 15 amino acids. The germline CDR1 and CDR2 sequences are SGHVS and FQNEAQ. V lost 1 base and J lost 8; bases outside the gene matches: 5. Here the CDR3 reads CASSLEGTGGEGYTF. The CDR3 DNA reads TGTGCCAGCAGCTTAGAAGGGACAGGGGGCGAAGGCTACACCTTC.

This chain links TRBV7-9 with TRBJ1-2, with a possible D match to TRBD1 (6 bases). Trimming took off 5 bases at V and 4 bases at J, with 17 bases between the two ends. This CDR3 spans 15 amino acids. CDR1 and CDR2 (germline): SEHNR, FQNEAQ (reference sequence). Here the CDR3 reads CASSAEQGEGYGYTF. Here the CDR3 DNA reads TGTGCCAGCAGCGCGGAACAGGGAGAAGGCTATGGCTACACCTTC.

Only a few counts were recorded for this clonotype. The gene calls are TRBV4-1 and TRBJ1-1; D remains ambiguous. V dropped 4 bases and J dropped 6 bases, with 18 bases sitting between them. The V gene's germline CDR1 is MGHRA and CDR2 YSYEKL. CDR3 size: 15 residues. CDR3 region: CASSRPDIPTSEAFF. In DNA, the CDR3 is TGCGCCAGCAGCCGGCCAGACATACCGACTTCTGAAGCTTTCTTT.

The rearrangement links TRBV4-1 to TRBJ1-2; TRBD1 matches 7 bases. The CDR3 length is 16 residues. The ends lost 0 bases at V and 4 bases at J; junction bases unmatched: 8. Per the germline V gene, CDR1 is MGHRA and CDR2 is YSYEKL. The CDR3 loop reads CASSQDLAGGAYGYTF. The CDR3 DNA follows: TGCGCCAGCAGCCAAGATCTTGCAGGGGGAGCCTATGGCTACACCTTC.

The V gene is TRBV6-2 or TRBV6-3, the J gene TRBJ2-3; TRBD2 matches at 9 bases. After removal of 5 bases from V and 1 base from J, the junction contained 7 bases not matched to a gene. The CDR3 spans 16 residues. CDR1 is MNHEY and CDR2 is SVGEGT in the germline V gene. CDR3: CASSPSSGVRTDTQYF. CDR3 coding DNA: TGTGCCAGCAGTCCCTCTAGCGGGGTCCGCACAGATACGCAGTATTTT.

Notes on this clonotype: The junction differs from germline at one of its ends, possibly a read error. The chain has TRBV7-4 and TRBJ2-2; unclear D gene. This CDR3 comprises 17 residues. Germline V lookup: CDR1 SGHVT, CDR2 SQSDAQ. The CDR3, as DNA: TGTGTCAGCAGCTTGTACCGGTTGGGCACGCACACCGGGGAGCTGTTTTTT. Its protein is CVSSLYRLGTHTGELFF.

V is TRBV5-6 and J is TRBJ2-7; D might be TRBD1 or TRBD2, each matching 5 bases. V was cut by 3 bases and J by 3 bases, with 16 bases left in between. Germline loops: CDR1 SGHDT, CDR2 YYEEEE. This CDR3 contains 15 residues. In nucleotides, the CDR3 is TGTGCCAGCAGCTCGGAAGAGGGGTCATACTACGAGCAGTACTTC. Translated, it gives CASSSEEGSYYEQYF.

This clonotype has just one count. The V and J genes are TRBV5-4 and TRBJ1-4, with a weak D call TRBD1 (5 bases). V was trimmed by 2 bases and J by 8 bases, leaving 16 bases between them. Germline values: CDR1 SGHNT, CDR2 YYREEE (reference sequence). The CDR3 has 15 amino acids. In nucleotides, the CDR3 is TGTGCCAGCAGCTTTCCTGACGGGGGTTACGAAAAACTGTTTTTT. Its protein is CASSFPDGGYEKLFF.

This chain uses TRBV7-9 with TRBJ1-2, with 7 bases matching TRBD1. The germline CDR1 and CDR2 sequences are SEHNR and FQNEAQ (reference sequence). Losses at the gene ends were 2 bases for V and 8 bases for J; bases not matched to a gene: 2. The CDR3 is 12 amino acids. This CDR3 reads CASSLTGEGYTF. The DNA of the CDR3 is TGTGCCAGCAGCTTAACAGGGGAAGGCTACACCTTC.

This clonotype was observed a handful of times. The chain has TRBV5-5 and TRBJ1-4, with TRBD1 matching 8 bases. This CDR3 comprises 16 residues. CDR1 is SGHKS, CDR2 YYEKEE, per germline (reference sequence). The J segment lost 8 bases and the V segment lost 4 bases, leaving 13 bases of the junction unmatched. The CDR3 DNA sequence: TGTGCCAGCAGCACCGACAGGGGACCGGCACGAGAAAAACTGTTTTTT. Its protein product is CASSTDRGPAREKLFF.

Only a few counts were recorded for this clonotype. CDR3 in amino acids: CASSREGQVEAFF. The CDR3 nucleotides are TGTGCCAGCAGCCGCGAGGGACAGGTAGAAGCTTTCTTT. This chain joins TRBV3-1 and TRBJ1-1, with 8 positions matching TRBD1. CDR3 length: 13 amino acids. J was trimmed by 8 bases and V by 4 bases; bases with no gene match: 6. The germline V gene has CDR1 LGHDT and CDR2 YNNKEL (reference sequence).

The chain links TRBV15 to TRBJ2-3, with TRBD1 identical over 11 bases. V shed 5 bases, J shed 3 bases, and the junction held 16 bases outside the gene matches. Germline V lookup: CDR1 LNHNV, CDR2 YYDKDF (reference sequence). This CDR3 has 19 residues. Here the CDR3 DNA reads TGTGCCACCAGCCCACAACGACCCCGGGACAGGGGGTTTACAGATACGCAGTATTTT. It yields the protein CATSPQRPRDRGFTDTQYF. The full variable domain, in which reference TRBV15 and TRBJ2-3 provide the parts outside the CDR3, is DAMVIQNPRYQVTQFGKPVTLSCSQTLNHNVMYWYQQKSSQAPKLLFHYYDKDFNNEADTPDNFQSRRPNTSFCFLDIRSPGLGDTAMYLCATSPQRPRDRGFTDTQYFGPGTRLTVL.

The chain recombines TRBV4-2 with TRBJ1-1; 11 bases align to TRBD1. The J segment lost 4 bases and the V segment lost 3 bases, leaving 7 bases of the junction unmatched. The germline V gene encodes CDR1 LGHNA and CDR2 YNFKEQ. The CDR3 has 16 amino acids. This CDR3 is CASSHGQGAAGTEAFF. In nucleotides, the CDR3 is TGTGCCAGCAGCCACGGACAGGGGGCCGCGGGCACTGAAGCTTTCTTT.

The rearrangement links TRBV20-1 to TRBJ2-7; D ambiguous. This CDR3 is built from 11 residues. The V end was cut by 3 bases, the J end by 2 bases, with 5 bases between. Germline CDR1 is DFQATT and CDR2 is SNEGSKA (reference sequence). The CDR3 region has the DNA TGCAGTGCTAGGGGGACCTACGAGCAGTACGTC. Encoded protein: CSARGTYEQYV.

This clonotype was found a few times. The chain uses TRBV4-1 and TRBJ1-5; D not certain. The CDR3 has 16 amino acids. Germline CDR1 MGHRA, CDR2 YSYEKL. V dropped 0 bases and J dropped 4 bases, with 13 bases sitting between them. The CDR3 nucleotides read TGCGCCAGCAGCCAAGATAGGACTTGGATTAATCAGCCCCAGCATTTT. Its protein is CASSQDRTWINQPQHF.

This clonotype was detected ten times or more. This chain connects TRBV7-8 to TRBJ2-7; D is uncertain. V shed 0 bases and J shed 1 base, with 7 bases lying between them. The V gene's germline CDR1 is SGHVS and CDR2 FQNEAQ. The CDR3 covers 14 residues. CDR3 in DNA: TGTGCCAGCAGCTTAGCGAGGAGTTCCTACGAGCAGTACTTC. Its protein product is CASSLARSSYEQYF.

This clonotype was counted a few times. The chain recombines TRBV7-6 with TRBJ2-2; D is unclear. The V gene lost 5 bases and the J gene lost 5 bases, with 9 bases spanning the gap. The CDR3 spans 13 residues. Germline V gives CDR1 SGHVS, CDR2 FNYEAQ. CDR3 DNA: TGTGCCAGCAGCACCGACTGGACCGGGGAGCTGTTTTTT. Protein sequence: CASSTDWTGELFF.

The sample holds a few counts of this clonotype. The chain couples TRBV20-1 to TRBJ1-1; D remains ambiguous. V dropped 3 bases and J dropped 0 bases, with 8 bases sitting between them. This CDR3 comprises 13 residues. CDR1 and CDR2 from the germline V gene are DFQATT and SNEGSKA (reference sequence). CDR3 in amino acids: CSARVPLNTEAFF. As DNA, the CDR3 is TGCAGTGCTAGGGTCCCCCTGAACACTGAAGCTTTCTTT.